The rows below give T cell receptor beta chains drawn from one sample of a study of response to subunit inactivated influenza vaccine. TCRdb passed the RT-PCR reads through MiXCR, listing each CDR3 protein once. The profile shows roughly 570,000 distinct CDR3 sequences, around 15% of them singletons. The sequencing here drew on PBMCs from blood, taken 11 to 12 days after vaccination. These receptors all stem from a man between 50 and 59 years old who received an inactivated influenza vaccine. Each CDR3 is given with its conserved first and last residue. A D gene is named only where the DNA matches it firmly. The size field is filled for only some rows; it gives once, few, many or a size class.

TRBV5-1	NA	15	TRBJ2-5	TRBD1	TGCGCCAGCAGCTTCGGGGACAGGGGGCTCGAGACCCAGTACTTC	CASSFGDRGLETQYF
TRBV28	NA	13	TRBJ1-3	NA	TGTGCCAGCAGTTTCAATTTTGGAAGCACCATATATTTT	CASSFNFGSTIYF
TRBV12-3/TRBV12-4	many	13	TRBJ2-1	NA	TGTGCCAGCAGTTTCCGCCTAGCCCCTGAGCAGTTCTTC	CASSFRLAPEQFF
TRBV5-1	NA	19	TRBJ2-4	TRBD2	TGCGCCAGCAGCTTGCCGGCTAGCGGGAGCTATCTAGCCAAAAACATTCAGTACTTC	CASSLPASGSYLAKNIQYF
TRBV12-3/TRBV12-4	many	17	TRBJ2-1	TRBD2	TGTGCCAGCAGTAAGGGACTAGCGGGGGGGTTTAATAATGAGCAGTTCTTC	CASSKGLAGGFNNEQFF
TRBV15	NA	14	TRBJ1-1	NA	TGTGCCACCAGCAGAGATTTAATGAACACTGAAGCTTTCTTT	CATSRDLMNTEAFF
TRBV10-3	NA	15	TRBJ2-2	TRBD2	TGTGCCATCGCAAAGGGACTAGCTACCACCGGGGAGCTGTTTTTT	CAIAKGLATTGELFF
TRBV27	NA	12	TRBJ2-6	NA	TGTGCCAGCACTGGTGGGGCCAACGTCCTGACTTTC	CASTGGANVLTF
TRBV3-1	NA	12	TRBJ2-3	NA	TGTGCCAGCAGCCAGGCCCGCGGTGCGCAGTATTTT	CASSQARGAQYF
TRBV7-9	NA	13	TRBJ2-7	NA	TGTGCCAGCAGCTTGTTGACTAGTTCCGAGCAGTACTTC	CASSLLTSSEQYF
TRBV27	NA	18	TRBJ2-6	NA	TGTGCCAGCAGTTTAATTGTCGGGAGAGACTCTGGGGCCAACGTCCTGACTTTC	CASSLIVGRDSGANVLTF
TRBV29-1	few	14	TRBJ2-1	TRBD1	TGCAGCGCACCGGGACAGGGAGGTGTAAAAGAGCAGTTCTTC	CSAPGQGGVKEQFF
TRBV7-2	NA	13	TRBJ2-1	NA	TGTGCCAGCAGCCCAACTAGTTACGTGGGGCAGTTCTTC	CASSPTSYVGQFF
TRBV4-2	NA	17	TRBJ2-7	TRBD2	TGTGCCAGCAGCCAGCCCTGGGAGACTAGCGGCACCTACGAGCAGTACTTC	CASSQPWETSGTYEQYF
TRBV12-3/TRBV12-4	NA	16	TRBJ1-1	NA	TGTGCCAGCAGCAAGGGACGCAACTTTGGGGACACTGAAGCTTTCTTT	CASSKGRNFGDTEAFF
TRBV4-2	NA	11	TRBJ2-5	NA	TGTGCCAGCAGCCAAAGCAGGACCCAGTACTTC	CASSQSRTQYF
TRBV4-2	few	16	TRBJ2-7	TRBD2	TGTGCCAGCAGCCAGGGTTTAGCGGGGGCTGTCTACGAGCAGTACTTC	CASSQGLAGAVYEQYF
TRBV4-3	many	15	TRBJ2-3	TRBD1	TGCGCCAGCAGCCAAGATGGGACAGGGGTGGATACGCAGTATTTT	CASSQDGTGVDTQYF
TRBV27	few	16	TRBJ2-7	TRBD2	TGTGCCAGCAGCCGACTCTCTAGCGGGAGGAAAAACGAGCAGTACTTC	CASSRLSSGRKNEQYF
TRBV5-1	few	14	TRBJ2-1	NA	TGCGCCAGCAGCTTTTCGGACCCATACAATGAGCAGTTCTTC	CASSFSDPYNEQFF
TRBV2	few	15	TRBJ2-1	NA	TGTGCCAGCAGTGTCGGCGGATACTCCTACAATGAGCAGTTCTTC	CASSVGGYSYNEQFF
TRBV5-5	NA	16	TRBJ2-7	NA	TGTGCCAGCAGCTTGGGGTTGGGGTCGGTAACCTACGAGCAGTACTTC	CASSLGLGSVTYEQYF
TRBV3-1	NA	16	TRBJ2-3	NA	TGTGCCAGCAGCCACAACAACAGGGGACTCACAGATACGCAGTATTTT	CASSHNNRGLTDTQYF
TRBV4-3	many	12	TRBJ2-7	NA	TGCGCCAGCAGCCAAGATATCTACGAGCAGTACTTC	CASSQDIYEQYF
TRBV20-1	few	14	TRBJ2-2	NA	TGCAGTGCGACGCAGGCGTGGAACACCGGGGAGCTGTTTTTT	CSATQAWNTGELFF
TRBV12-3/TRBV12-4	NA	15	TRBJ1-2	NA	TGTGCCAGCAGAATGGGGGGTAGCAGCTCTCCTGGCTACACCTTC	CASRMGGSSSPGYTF
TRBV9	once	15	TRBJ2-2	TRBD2	TGTGCCAGCAGCGCTAGCGGGGGATACACCGGGGAGCTGTTTTTT	CASSASGGYTGELFF
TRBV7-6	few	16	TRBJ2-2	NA	TGTGCCAGCAGCTTAGAACCGGGACCGGTCACCGGGGAGCTGTTTTTT	CASSLEPGPVTGELFF
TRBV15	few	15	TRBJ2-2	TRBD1	TGTGCCACCAGCAGAGAACGGACAGGGAGCGGGGAGCTGTTTTTT	CATSRERTGSGELFF
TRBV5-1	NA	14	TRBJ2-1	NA	TGCGCCAGCAGCTCGGGGAGACCATACAATGAGCAGTTCTTC	CASSSGRPYNEQFF
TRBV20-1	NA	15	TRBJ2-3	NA	TGCAGTGCTAAACCTCGGAAGCTTAGCACAGATACGCAGTATTTT	CSAKPRKLSTDTQYF
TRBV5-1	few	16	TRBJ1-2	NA	TGCGCCAGCAGCGGGGTCCCACCTCCAGCTAACTATGGCTACACCTTC	CASSGVPPPANYGYTF
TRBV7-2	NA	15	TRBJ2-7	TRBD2	TGTGCCAGCAGCTACACGGGACTAGCGGCCTACGAGCAGTACTTC	CASSYTGLAAYEQYF
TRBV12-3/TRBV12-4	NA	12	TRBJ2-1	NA	TGTGCCAGCAGTTTTGAGAAGGATGAGCAGTTCTTC	CASSFEKDEQFF
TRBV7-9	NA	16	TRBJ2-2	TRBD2	TGTGCCAGCAGCTTATGGCTAGCGGGGAACACCGGGGAGCTGTTTTTT	CASSLWLAGNTGELFF
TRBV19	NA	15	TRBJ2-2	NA	TGTGCCAGTAGTATAGAAAGGGGGACCACCGGGGAGCTGTTTTTT	CASSIERGTTGELFF
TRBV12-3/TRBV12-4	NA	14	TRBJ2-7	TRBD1	TGTGCCAGCAGCCTTGGACAGGGGCACTACGAGCAGAACTTC	CASSLGQGHYEQNF
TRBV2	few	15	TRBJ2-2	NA	TGTGCCAGCAATGAGGGACGGTGGAACACCGGGGAGCTGTTTTTT	CASNEGRWNTGELFF
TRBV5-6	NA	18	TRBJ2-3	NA	TGTGCCAGCAGCTTGGGCCCAGGGGAGGGTATTAGCACAGATACGCAGTATTTT	CASSLGPGEGISTDTQYF
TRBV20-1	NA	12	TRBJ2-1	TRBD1	TGCAGTGCCAGGACAGGGGTCGGTGAGCAGTTCTTC	CSARTGVGEQFF
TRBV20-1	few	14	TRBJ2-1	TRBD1	TGCAGTGCCGGGGACAGCAAGTTAAACAATGAGCAGTTCTTC	CSAGDSKLNNEQFF
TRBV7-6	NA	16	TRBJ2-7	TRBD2	TGTGCCAGCAGCTACGCTAGCGGGGAAGGCCCCTACGAGCAGTACTTC	CASSYASGEGPYEQYF
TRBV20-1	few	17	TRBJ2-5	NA	TGCAGTGCTAGAGACCCGAAGCCAGGGGTGAATAGGGAGACCCAGTACTTC	CSARDPKPGVNRETQYF
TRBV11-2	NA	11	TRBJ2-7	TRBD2	TGTGCCAGCGGACATGGACTAGTTGATCGCTTC	CASGHGLVDRF
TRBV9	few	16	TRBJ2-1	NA	TGTGCCAGCAGCGCCCCCTCCGGGAGTTTCTACAATGAGCAGTTCTTC	CASSAPSGSFYNEQFF
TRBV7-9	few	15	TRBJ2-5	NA	TGTGCCAGCAGCTCGATTTGGGCCAAACAAGAGACCCAGTACTTC	CASSSIWAKQETQYF
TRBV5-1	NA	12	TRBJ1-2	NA	TGCGCCAGCAGCCAGAACAGAGATGGCTACACCTTC	CASSQNRDGYTF
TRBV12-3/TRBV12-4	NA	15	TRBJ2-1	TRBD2	TGTGCCAGCAGTTTTCTAGCGGGACCGTTCAATGAGCAGTTCTTC	CASSFLAGPFNEQFF
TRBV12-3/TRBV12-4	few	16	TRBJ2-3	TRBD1	TGTGCCAGCAGTTTATTTGGACAGGGGAAGGCAGATACGCAGTATTTT	CASSLFGQGKADTQYF